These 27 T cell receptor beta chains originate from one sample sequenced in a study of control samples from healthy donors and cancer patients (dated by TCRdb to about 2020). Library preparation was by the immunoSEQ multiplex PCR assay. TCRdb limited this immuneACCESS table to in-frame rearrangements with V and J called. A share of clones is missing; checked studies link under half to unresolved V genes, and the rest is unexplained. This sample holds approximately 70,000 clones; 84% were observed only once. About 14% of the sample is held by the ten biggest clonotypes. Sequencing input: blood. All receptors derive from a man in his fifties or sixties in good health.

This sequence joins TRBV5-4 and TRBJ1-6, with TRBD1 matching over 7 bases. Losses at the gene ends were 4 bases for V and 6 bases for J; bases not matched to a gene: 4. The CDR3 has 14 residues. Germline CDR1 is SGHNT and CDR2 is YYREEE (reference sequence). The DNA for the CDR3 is TGTGCCAGCAGCGTCGACAGGGTTAATTCACCCCTCCACTTT. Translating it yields CASSVDRVNSPLHF.

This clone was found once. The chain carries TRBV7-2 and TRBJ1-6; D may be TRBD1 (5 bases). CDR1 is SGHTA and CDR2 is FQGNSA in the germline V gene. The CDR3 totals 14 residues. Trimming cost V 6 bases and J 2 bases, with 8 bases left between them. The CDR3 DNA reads TGTGCCAGCAGTCAGGGCGCCTATAATTCACCCCTCCACTTT. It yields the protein CASSQGAYNSPLHF.

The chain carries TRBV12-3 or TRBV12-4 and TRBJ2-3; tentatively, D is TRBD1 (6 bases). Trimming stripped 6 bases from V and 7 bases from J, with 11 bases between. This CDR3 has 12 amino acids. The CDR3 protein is CASSPTGNTQYF. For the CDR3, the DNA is TGTGCCAGCAGCCCTACAGGGAATACGCAGTATTTT.

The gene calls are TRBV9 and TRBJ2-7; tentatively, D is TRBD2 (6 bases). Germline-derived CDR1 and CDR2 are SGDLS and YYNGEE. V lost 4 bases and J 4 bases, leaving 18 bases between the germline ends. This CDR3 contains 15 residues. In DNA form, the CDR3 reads TGTGCCAGCAGCCCCCACACCGGGGGTCAATACGAGCAGTACTTC. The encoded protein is CASSPHTGGQYEQYF.

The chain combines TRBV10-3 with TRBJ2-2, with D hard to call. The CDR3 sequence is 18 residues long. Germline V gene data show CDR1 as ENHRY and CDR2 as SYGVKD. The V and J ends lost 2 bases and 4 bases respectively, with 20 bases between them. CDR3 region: CAISEDPPGIGVTGELFF. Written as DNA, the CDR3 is TGTGCCATCAGTGAGGACCCTCCTGGGATAGGAGTCACCGGGGAGCTGTTTTTT.

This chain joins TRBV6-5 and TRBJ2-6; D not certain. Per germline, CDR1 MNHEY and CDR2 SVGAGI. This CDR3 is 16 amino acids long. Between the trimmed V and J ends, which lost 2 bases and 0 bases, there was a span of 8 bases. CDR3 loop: CASSYGFSSGANVLTF. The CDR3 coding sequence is TGTGCCAGCAGTTACGGTTTTTCCTCTGGGGCCAACGTCCTGACTTTC.

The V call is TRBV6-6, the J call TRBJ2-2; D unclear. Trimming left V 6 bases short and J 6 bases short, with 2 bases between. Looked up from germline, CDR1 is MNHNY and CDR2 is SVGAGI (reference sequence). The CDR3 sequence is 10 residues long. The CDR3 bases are TGTGCCAGCAGAGCCGGGGAGCTGTTTTTT. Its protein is CASRAGELFF.

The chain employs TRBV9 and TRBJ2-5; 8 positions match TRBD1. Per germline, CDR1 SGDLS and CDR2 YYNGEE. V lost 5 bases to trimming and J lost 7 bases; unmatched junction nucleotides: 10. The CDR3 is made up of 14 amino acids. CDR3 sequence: CASRSDRGDATQYF. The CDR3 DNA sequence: TGTGCCAGCAGATCCGACAGGGGAGACGCGACCCAGTACTTC.

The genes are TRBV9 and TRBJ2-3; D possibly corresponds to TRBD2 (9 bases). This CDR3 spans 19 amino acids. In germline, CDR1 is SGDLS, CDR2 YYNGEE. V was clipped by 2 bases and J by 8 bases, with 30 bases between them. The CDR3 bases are TGTGCCAGCAGCGTGGTGCCTAGCGGGGTAAACCCCCAGGGGGCTACGCAGTATTTT. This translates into CASSVVPSGVNPQGATQYF.

The CDR3 bases are TGTGCCAGCAGGGCGTTGAACACTGAAGCTTTCTTT. Translated, it gives CASRALNTEAFF. This chain joins TRBV12-3 or TRBV12-4 and TRBJ1-1; unclear D gene. The length of the CDR3 is 12 residues. Trimming took off 6 bases at V and 0 bases at J, with 5 bases between the two ends.

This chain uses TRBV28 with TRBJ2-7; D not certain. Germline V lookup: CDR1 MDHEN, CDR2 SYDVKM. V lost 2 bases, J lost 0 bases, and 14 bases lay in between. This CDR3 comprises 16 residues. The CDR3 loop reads CASSLNSPWSSYEQYF. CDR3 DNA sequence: TGTGCCAGCAGTTTAAACTCCCCCTGGAGCTCCTACGAGCAGTACTTC.

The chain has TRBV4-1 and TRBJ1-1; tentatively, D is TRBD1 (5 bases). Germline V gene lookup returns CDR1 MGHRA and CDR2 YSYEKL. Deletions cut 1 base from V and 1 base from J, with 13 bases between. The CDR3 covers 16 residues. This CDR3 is CASSQVPGGRNTEAFF. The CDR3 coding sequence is TGCGCCAGCAGCCAAGTGCCTGGGGGGAGGAACACTGAAGCTTTCTTT.

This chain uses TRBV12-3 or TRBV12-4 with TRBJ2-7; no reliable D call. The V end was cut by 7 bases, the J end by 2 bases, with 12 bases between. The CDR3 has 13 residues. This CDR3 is CASTSPGPYEQYF. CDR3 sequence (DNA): TGTGCCAGCACTTCTCCGGGCCCCTACGAGCAGTACTTC.

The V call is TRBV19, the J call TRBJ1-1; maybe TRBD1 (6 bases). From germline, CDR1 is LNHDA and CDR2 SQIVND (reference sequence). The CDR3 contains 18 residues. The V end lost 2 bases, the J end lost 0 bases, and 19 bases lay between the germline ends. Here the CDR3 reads CASSIMGHVKTMNTEAFF. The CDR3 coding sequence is TGTGCCAGTAGTATAATGGGACACGTAAAAACCATGAACACTGAAGCTTTCTTT.

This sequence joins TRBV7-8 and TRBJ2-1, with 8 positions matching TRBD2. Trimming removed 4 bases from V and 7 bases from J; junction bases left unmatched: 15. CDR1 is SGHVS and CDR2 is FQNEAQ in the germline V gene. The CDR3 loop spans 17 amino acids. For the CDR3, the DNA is TGTGCCAGCAGCTCTAACAGGGTCGGACTAGCAAGGAATGAGCAGTTCTTC. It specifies CASSSNRVGLARNEQFF.

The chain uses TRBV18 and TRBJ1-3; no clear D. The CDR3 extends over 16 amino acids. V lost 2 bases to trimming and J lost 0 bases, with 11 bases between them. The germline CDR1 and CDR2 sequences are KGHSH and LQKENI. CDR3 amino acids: CASSPSPDISGNTIYF. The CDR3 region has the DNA TGTGCCAGCTCACCATCCCCAGATATCTCTGGAAACACCATATATTTT. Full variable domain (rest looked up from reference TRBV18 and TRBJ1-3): NAGVMQNPRHLVRRRGQEARLRCSPMKGHSHVYWYRQLPEEGLKFMVYLQKENIIDESGMPKERFSAEFPKEGPSILRIQQVVRGDSAAYFCASSPSPDISGNTIYFGEGSWLTVV.

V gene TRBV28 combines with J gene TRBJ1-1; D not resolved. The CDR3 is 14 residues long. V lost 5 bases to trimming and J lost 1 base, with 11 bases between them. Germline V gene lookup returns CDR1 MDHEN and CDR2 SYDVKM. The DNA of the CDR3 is TGTGCCAGCAGTGCTCCGGGCGGGAACACTGAAGCTTTCTTT. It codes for CASSAPGGNTEAFF.

This CDR3 reads CASHGQARETQYF. In DNA form, the CDR3 reads TGTGCCAGCCACGGACAGGCGCGGGAGACCCAGTACTTC. The chain links TRBV2 to TRBJ2-5; 7 positions match TRBD1. There are 13 residues in the CDR3. With 8 bases clipped from V and 5 bases from J, the junction kept 8 bases outside the gene matches. Germline CDR1 SNHLY, CDR2 FYNNEI.

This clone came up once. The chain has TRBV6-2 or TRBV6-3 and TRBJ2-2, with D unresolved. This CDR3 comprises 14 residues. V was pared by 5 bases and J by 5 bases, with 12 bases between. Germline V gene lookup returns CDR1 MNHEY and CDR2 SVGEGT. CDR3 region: CASSTDSSTGELFF. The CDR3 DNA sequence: TGTGCCAGCAGTACAGACTCCTCGACCGGGGAGCTGTTTTTT.

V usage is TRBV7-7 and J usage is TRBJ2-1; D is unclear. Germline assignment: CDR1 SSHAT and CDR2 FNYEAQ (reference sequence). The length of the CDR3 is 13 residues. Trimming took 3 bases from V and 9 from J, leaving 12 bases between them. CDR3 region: CASSFRVAGEQFF. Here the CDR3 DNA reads TGTGCCAGCAGCTTCCGAGTAGCCGGTGAGCAGTTCTTC.

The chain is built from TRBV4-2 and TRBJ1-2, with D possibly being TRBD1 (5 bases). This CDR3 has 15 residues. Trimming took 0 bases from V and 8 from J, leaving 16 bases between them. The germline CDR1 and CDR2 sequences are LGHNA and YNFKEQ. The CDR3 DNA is TGTGCCAGCAGCCAAGATCCCAGGGCGCCGGTCGGCTACACCTTC. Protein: CASSQDPRAPVGYTF.

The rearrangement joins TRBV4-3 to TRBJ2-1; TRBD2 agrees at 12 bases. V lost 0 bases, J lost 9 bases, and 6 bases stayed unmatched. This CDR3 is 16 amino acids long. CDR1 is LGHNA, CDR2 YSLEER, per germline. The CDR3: CASSQEHGLAGTEQFF. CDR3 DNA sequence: TGCGCCAGCAGCCAAGAACACGGACTAGCGGGAACTGAGCAGTTCTTC.

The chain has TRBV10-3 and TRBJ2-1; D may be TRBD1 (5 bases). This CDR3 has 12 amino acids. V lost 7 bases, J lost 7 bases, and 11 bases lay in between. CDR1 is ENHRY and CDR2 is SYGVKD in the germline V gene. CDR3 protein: CAIKQGGNEQFF. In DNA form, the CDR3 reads TGTGCCATCAAGCAGGGTGGGAATGAGCAGTTCTTC.

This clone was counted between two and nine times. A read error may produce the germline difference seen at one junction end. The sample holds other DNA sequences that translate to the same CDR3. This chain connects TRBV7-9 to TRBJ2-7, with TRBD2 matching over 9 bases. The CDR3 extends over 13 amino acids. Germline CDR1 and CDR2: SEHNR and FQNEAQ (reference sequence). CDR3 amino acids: CASSLAGPYEQYF. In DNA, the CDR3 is TGTGCCAGCAGCCTAGCGGGACCCTACGAGCAGTACTTC. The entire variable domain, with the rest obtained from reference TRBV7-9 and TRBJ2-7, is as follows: DTGVSQNPRHKITKRGQNVTFRCDPISEHNRLYWYRQTLGQGPEFLTYFQNEAQLEKSRLLSDRFSAERPKGSFSTLEIQRTEQGDSAMYLCASSLAGPYEQYFGPGTRLTVT.

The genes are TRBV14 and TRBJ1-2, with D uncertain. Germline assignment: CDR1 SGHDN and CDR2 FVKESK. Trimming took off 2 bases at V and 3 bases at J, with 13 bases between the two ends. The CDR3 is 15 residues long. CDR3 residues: CASSQSSKGDYGYTF. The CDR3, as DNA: TGTGCCAGCAGCCAAAGCTCAAAAGGAGACTATGGCTACACCTTC. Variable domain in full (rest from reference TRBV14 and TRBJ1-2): EAGVTQFPSHSVIEKGQTVTLRCDPISGHDNLYWYRRVMGKEIKFLLHFVKESKQDESGMPNNRFLAERTGGTYSTLKVQPAELEDSGVYFCASSQSSKGDYGYTFGSGTRLTVV.

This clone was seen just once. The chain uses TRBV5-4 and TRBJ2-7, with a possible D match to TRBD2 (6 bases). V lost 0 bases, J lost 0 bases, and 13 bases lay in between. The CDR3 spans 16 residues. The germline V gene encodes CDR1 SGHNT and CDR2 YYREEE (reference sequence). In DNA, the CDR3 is TGTGCCAGCAGCTTGGACCCCCGGGGGAGCTCCTACGAGCAGTACTTC. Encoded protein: CASSLDPRGSSYEQYF.

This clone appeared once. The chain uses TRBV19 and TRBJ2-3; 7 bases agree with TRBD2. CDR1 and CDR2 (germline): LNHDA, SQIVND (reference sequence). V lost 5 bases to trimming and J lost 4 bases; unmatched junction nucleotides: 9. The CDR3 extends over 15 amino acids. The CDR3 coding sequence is TGTGCCAGTAGTTCCCACTTACGGGAGGCAGATACGCAGTATTTT. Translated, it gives CASSSHLREADTQYF.